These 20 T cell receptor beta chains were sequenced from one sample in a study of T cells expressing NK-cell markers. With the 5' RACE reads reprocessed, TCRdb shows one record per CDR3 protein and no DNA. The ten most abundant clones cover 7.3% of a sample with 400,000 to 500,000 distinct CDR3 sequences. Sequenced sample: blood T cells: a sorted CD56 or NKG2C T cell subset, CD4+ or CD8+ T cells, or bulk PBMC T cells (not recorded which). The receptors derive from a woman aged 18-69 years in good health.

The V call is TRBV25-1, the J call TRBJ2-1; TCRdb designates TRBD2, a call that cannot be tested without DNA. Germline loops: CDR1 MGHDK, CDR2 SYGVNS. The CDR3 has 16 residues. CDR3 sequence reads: CASSDAGTLSYNEQFF.

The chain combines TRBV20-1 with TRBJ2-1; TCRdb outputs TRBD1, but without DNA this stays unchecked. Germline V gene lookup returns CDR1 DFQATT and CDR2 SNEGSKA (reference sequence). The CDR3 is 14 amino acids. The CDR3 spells CSARGRGEYNEQFF.

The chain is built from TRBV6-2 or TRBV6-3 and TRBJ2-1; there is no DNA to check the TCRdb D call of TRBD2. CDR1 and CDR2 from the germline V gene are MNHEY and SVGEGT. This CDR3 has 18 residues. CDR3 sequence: CASSYVGLGVYSYNEQFF.

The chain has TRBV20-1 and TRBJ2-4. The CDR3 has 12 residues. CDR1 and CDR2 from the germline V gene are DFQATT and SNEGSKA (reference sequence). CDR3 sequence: CSAFFPKNIQYF.

The CDR3 sequence: CASSQEEGLSYNEQFF. The chain is built from TRBV14 and TRBJ2-1; no DNA is available, so the TRBD2 call from TCRdb remains unchecked. Germline lookup yields CDR1 SGHDN and CDR2 FVKESK. The CDR3 runs 16 residues.

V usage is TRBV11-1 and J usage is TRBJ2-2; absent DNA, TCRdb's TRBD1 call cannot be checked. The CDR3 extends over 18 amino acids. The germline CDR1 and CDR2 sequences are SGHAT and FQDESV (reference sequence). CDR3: CASLPFSTTGANTGELFF.

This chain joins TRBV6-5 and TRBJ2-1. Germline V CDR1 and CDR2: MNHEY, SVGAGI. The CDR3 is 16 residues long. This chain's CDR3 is CASSYSTGRPYNEQFF.

CDR3 region: CSARIGRGYNEQFF. The chain couples TRBV20-1 to TRBJ2-1; TCRdb's D gene call, TRBD1, goes unchecked for lack of DNA. Germline CDR1 DFQATT, CDR2 SNEGSKA (reference sequence). This CDR3 region has 14 residues.

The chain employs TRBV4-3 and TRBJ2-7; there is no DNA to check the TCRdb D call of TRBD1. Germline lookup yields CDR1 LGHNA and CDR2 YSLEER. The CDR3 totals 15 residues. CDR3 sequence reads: CASSQTTGGSYEQYF.

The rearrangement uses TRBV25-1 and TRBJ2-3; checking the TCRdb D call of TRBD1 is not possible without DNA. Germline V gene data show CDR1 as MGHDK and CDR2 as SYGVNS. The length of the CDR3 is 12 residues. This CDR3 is CASRGRTDTQYF.

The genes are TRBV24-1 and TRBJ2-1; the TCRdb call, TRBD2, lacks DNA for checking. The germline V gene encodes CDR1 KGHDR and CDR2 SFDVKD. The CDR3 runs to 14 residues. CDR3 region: CATSELAGVNEQFF.

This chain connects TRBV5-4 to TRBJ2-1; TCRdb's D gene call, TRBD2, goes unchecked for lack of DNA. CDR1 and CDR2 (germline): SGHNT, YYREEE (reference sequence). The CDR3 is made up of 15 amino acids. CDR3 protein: CASSGGTTSRDEQFF.

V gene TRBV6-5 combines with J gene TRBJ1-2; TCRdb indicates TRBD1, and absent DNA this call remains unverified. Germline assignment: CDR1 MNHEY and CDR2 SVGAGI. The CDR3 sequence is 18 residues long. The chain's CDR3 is CASSSALGTGDPNYGYTF.

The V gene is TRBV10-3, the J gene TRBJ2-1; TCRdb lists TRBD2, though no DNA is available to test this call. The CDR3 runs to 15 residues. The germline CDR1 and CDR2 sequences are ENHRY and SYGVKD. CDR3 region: CAISGSSGGYNEQFF.

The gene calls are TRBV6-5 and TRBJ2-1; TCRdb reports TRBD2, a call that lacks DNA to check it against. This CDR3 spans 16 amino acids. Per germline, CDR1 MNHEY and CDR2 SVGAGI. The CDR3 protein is CASSYGQREGWNEQFF.

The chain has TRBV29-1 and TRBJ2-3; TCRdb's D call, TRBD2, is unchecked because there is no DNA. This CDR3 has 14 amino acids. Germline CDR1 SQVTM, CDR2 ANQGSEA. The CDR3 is CSVDTRTLTDTQYF.

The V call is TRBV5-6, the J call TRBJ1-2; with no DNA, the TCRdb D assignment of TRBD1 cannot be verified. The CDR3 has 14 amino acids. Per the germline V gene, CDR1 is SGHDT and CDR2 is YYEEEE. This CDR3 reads CASSLVDRGYGYTF.

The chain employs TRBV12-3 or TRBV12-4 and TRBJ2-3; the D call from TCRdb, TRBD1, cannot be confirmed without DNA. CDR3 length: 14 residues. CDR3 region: CASLTGESTDTQYF.

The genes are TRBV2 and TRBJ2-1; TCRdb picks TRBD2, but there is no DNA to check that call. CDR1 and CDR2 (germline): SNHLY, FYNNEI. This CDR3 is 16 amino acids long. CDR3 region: CASSEGRGTSGHEQFF. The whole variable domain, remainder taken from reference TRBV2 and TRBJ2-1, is EPEVTQTPSHQVTQMGQEVILRCVPISNHLYFYWYRQILGQKVEFLVSFYNNEISEKSEIFDDQFSVERPDGSNFTLKIRSTKLEDSAMYFCASSEGRGTSGHEQFFGPGTRLTVL.

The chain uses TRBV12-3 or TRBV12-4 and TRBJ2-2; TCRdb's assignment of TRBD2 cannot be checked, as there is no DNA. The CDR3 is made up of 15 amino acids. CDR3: CASSFFGRNTGELFF.